This paragraph reports one T cell receptor beta chain. These data are taken from a study of blood T cell repertoires in COVID-19. On the study more broadly: Collection of acute and convalescent COVID-19 samples took place in the United States, Italy and Spain. PBMCs, B-cell-depleted T cells, or T cells provided the cDNA or gDNA that made up the material.

CDR3 length: 16 amino acids. The germline V and J ends were trimmed by 0 bases and 5 bases, with 14 bases remaining between them. The germline CDR1 and CDR2 sequences are MDHEN and SYDVKM. As originally analysed: Estimation of nucleated cell counts was performed using reference gene primer amplification. Clones were sequenced by immunoSEQ multiplex PCR, and TCRdb holds only the in-frame ones, with some missing. The V and J calls and clone size were taken over from that table, and D and trimming were inferred from the DNA. The sample has approximately 50,000 clones; 85% to 90% are singletons. This clonotype originated in a human donor in a cohort sampled during active COVID-19. Sample: peripheral blood. J is TRBJ2-4 and V is TRBV28; D might be TRBD2 (6 bases). CDR3 loop: CASSLWGRTIENIQYF. The CDR3 nucleotides are TGTGCCAGCAGTTTATGGGGCAGGACTATTGAAAACATTCAGTACTTC.